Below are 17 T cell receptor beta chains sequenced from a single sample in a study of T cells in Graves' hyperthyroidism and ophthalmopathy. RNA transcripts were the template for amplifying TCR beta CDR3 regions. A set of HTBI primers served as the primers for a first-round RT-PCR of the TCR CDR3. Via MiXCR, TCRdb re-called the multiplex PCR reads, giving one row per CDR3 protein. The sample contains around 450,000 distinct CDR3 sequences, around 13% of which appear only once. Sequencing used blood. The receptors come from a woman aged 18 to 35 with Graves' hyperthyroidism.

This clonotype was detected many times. The CDR3 region has the DNA TGTGCCAGCAGTTTTGTTCGGGATCAGCCCCAGCATTTT. Its protein is CASSFVRDQPQHF. V and J are TRBV12-3 or TRBV12-4 and TRBJ1-5; D unresolved. The CDR3 contains 13 residues. V was cut by 3 bases and J by 5 bases, with 8 bases left in between.

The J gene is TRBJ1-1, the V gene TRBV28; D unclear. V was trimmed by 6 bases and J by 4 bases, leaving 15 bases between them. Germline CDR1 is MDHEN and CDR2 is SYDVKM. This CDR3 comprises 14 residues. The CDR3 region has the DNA TGTGCCAGCAGCCTCGGCCGCGCCTTCACTGAAGCTTTCTTT. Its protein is CASSLGRAFTEAFF.

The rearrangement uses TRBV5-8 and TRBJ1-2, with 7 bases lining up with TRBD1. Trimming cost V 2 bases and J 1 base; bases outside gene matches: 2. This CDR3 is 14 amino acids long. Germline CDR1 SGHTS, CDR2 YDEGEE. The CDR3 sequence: CASSFQGGNYGYTF. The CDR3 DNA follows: TGTGCCAGCAGCTTCCAGGGGGGTAACTATGGCTACACCTTC.

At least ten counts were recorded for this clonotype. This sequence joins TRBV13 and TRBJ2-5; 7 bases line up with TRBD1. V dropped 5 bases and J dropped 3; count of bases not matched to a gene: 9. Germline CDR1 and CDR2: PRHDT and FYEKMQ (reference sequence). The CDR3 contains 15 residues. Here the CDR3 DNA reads TGTGCCAGCAGCCGGAGACAGGGCGAGGAAGAGACCCAGTACTTC. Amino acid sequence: CASSRRQGEEETQYF.

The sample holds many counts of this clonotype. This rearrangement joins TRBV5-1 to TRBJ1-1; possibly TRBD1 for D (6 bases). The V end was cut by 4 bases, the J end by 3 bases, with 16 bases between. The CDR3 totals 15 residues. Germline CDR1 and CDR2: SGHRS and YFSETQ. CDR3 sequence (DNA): TGCGCCAGCAGCCCCCTTACAGGGAAAGACACTGAAGCTTTCTTT. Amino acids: CASSPLTGKDTEAFF. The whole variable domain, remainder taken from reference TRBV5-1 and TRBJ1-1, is KAGVTQTPRYLIKTRGQQVTLSCSPISGHRSVSWYQQTPGQGLQFLFEYFSETQRNKGNFPGRFSGRQFSNSRSEMNVSTLELGDSALYLCASSPLTGKDTEAFFGQGTRLTVV.

The DNA for the CDR3 is TGTGCCAGCACCTCTAGGGCAGGGGCGGGCGGCTACACCTTC. Protein sequence: CASTSRAGAGGYTF. The chain is built from TRBV12-3 or TRBV12-4 and TRBJ1-2, with D possibly matching TRBD1 (6 bases). This CDR3 has 14 amino acids. V dropped 7 bases and J dropped 8 bases, with 20 bases sitting between them.

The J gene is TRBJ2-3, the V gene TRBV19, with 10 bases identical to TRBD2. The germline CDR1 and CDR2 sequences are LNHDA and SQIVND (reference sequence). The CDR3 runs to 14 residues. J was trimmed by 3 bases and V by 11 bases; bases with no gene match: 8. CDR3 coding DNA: TGTGCCTCAATTGGGACTAGCGTGACAGATACGCAGTATTTT. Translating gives CASIGTSVTDTQYF. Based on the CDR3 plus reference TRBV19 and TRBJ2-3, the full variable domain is DGGITQSPKYLFRKEGQNVTLSCEQNLNHDAMYWYRQDPGQGLRLIYYSQIVNDFQKGDIAEGYSVSREKKESFPLTVTSAQKNPTAFYLCASIGTSVTDTQYFGPGTRLTVL.

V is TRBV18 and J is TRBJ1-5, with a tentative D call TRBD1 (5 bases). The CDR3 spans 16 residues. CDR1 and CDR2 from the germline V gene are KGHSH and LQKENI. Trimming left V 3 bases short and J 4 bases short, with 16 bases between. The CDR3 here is CASSPPGSGPNQPQHF. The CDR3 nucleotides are TGTGCCAGCTCACCCCCCGGATCGGGGCCAAATCAGCCCCAGCATTTT.

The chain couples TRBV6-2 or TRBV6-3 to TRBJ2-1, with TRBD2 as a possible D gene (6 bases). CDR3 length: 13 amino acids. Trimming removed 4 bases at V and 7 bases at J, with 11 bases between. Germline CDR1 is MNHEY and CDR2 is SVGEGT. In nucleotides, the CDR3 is TGTGCCAGCAGTTTGTTGGCGGGGAATGAGCAGTTCTTC. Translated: CASSLLAGNEQFF.

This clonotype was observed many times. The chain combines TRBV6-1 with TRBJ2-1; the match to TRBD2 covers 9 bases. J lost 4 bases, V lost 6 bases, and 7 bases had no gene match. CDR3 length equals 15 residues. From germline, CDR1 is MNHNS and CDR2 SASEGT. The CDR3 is CASSTTSGYYNEQFF. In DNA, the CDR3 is TGTGCCAGCAGCACTACTAGCGGGTATTACAATGAGCAGTTCTTC.

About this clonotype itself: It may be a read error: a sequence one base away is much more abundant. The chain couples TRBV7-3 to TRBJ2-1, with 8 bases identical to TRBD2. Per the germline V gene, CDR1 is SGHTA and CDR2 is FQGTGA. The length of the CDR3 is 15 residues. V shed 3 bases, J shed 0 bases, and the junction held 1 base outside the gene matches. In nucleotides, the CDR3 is TGTGCCAGCAGCTTGCGGGAGGACTCCTACAATGAGCAGTTCTTC. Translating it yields CASSLREDSYNEQFF.

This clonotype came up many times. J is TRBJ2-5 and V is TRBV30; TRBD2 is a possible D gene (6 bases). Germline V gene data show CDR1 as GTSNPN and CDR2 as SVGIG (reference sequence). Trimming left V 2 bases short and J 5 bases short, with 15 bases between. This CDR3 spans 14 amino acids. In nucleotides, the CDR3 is TGTGCCTGGAGTACAACTAGCTCCCGCGAGACCCAGTACTTC. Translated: CAWSTTSSRETQYF.

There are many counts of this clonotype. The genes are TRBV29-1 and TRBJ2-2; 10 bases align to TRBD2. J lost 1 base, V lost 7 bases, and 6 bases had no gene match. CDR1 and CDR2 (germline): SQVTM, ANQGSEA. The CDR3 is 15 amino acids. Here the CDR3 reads CSAELAGRNTGELFF. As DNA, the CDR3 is TGCAGCGCCGAACTAGCGGGAAGGAACACCGGGGAGCTGTTTTTT.

In nucleotides, the CDR3 is TGTGCCAGCAGCTTGGGGATCAATCAGCCCCAGCATTTT. Translated: CASSLGINQPQHF. The chain links TRBV5-6 to TRBJ1-5; no firm D call. The V end was cut by 0 bases, the J end by 3 bases, with 4 bases between. Per germline, CDR1 SGHDT and CDR2 YYEEEE. This CDR3 contains 13 residues.

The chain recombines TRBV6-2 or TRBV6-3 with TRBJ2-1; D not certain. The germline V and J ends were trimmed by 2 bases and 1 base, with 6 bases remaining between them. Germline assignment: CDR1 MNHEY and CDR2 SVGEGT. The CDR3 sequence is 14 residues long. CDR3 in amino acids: CASSYGRSYNEQFF. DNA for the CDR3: TGTGCCAGCAGTTACGGGCGTTCCTACAATGAGCAGTTCTTC.

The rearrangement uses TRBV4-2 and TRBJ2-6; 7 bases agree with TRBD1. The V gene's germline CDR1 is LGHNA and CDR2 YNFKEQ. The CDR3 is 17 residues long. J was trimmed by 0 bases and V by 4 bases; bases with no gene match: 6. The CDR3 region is CASSRQGEGSGANVLTF. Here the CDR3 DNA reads TGTGCCAGCAGCCGACAGGGAGAGGGCTCTGGGGCCAACGTCCTGACTTTC.

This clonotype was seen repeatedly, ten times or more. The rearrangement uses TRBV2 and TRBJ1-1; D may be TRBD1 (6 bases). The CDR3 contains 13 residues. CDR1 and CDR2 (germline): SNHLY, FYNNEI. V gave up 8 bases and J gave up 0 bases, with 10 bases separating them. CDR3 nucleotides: TGTGCCAGCGGGGGACAATTGAACACTGAAGCTTTCTTT. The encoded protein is CASGGQLNTEAFF.